Each of the 27 T cell receptor beta chains below was sequenced from the same sample in a study of cytomegalovirus exposure and HLA in healthy donors. PCR employed 60 Vbeta and 13 Jbeta primers. The repertoire was sequenced with immunoSEQ multiplex PCR; TCRdb's copy has only in-frame clones and lacks some. Of 140,000 or so clones detected, more than 65% appear once; the ten largest clones hold 1.5% to 2%. The sequencing sample was made of PBMCs. The receptor set was obtained from a woman in her 30s in good health and CMV-seronegative.

In regard to this clone: Other DNA sequences of this sample code for an identical CDR3. V gene TRBV2 combines with J gene TRBJ1-4; tentatively, D is TRBD1 (6 bases). Germline V lookup: CDR1 SNHLY, CDR2 FYNNEI. Trimming cost V 5 bases and J 3 bases, with 22 bases left between them. The CDR3 runs to 18 residues. Here the CDR3 reads CASSTTLRPGAANEKLFF. In DNA, the CDR3 is TGTGCCAGCAGTACAACTTTGCGCCCAGGGGCAGCTAATGAAAAACTGTTTTTT. Full variable domain (outside the CDR3, taken from reference TRBV2 and TRBJ1-4): EPEVTQTPSHQVTQMGQEVILRCVPISNHLYFYWYRQILGQKVEFLVSFYNNEISEKSEIFDDQFSVERPDGSNFTLKIRSTKLEDSAMYFCASSTTLRPGAANEKLFFGSGTQLSVL.

This clone has a handful of counts. The V call is TRBV4-2, the J call TRBJ1-5; TRBD1 is a possible D gene (5 bases). V was trimmed by 2 bases and J by 7 bases, leaving 15 bases between them. Germline CDR1 is LGHNA and CDR2 is YNFKEQ. The CDR3 has 15 amino acids. The CDR3 here is CASSQNYQGRQPQHF. CDR3 DNA: TGTGCCAGCAGCCAAAATTACCAGGGAAGACAGCCCCAGCATTTT.

The CDR3 region is CASSGAQDSPLHF. The DNA of the CDR3 is TGTGCCAGCAGTGGGGCACAGGATTCACCCCTCCACTTT. This chain uses TRBV2 with TRBJ1-6; the D gene is possibly TRBD1 (5 bases). CDR3 length equals 13 residues. The V gene lost 4 bases and the J gene lost 8 bases, with 9 bases spanning the gap. In germline, CDR1 is SNHLY, CDR2 FYNNEI.

The chain employs TRBV30 and TRBJ2-7; TRBD2 agrees at 10 bases. The CDR3 totals 13 residues. Germline V gives CDR1 GTSNPN, CDR2 SVGIG (reference sequence). Unmatched junction bases numbered 14, after V lost 6 bases and J lost 12 bases. The CDR3 nucleotides read TGTGCCTGCCTCATAGCGGGAGGACTCCGTGGGTACTTC. It translates to CACLIAGGLRGYF.

In this sample, this clone turned up a few times. The rearrangement links TRBV13 to TRBJ2-7, with D maybe TRBD1 (5 bases). The CDR3 contains 12 residues. In germline, CDR1 is PRHDT, CDR2 FYEKMQ (reference sequence). V lost 4 bases to trimming and J lost 3 bases, with 7 bases between them. CDR3 amino acids: CASSYQGYEQYV. The CDR3 nucleotides read TGTGCCAGCAGCTACCAGGGCTACGAGCAGTACGTC.

This clone was detected a few times. The gene calls are TRBV18 and TRBJ1-6; tentatively, D is TRBD1 (5 bases). The germline CDR1 and CDR2 sequences are KGHSH and LQKENI. The CDR3 contains 13 residues. Trimming took 3 bases from V and 10 from J, leaving 10 bases between them. For the CDR3, the DNA is TGTGCCAGCTCACCCCTCGGGGGGTCACCCCTCCACTTT. Its translation is CASSPLGGSPLHF.

This chain joins TRBV5-4 and TRBJ2-7; the D gene is possibly TRBD1 (6 bases). Trimming stripped 1 base from V and 6 bases from J, with 14 bases between. CDR1 is SGHNT, CDR2 YYREEE, per germline (reference sequence). The CDR3 is 14 amino acids. In nucleotides, the CDR3 is TGTGCCAGCAGCTTGAGTCCACAGGGTGGCGAGCAGTACGTC. Its translation is CASSLSPQGGEQYV.

V usage is TRBV11-2 and J usage is TRBJ2-7; the D gene is possibly TRBD2 (6 bases). The CDR3 contains 13 residues. Germline V CDR1 and CDR2: SGHAT, FQNNGV. The V end lost 5 bases, the J end lost 3 bases, and 11 bases lay between the germline ends. CDR3 bases: TGTGCCAGCAGCCTCGGGGGAAACTACGAGCAGTACGTC. Encoded protein: CASSLGGNYEQYV.

This chain links TRBV11-2 with TRBJ2-7; D might be TRBD2 (6 bases). Trimming stripped 3 bases from V and 3 bases from J, with 15 bases between. CDR1 is SGHAT, CDR2 FQNNGV, per germline. This CDR3 is 15 amino acids long. CDR3 region: CASSFLSAGSYEQYF. For the CDR3, the DNA is TGTGCCAGCAGCTTTTTATCCGCGGGAAGCTACGAGCAGTACTTC.

The V gene is TRBV2, the J gene TRBJ1-4, with no clear D. Trimming took 3 bases from V and 8 from J, leaving 4 bases between them. There are 11 residues in the CDR3. Germline assignment: CDR1 SNHLY and CDR2 FYNNEI. CDR3 region: CASSDQEKLFF. CDR3 DNA: TGTGCCAGCAGTGACCAAGAAAAACTGTTTTTT.

The table lists this clone with a few counts. This rearrangement joins TRBV2 to TRBJ2-5; 8 bases fit TRBD1. From germline, CDR1 is SNHLY and CDR2 FYNNEI. With 10 bases clipped from V and 5 bases from J, the junction kept 12 bases outside the gene matches. CDR3 size: 14 residues. The CDR3 bases are TGTGCCACCAAGCGACAGGGGAGAGGGGAGACCCAGTACTTC. Its protein is CATKRQGRGETQYF.

This clone was recorded once. The V and J genes are TRBV6-5 and TRBJ1-1; 10 nucleotides line up with TRBD1. The germline V gene has CDR1 MNHEY and CDR2 SVGAGI. The V and J ends lost 2 bases and 0 bases, in that order; junction bases with no gene match: 3. The CDR3 is 16 amino acids. The CDR3 reads CASSYGTGEMNTEAFF. The CDR3 DNA is TGTGCCAGCAGTTACGGGACAGGGGAAATGAACACTGAAGCTTTCTTT.

The chain recombines TRBV2 with TRBJ2-1, with 8 bases that match TRBD2. In germline, CDR1 is SNHLY, CDR2 FYNNEI. Trimming at V came to 4 bases and at J to 5 bases, leaving 7 bases not matched to a gene. The CDR3 extends over 15 amino acids. The CDR3: CASSAYLRGDNEQFF. CDR3 nucleotides: TGTGCCAGCAGTGCGTATCTGCGGGGGGACAATGAGCAGTTCTTC.

The chain couples TRBV6-1 to TRBJ2-1; 14 bases are a match to TRBD2. Germline CDR1 and CDR2: MNHNS and SASEGT. Trimming at V came to 8 bases and at J to 9 bases, leaving 6 bases not matched to a gene. The CDR3 loop spans 14 amino acids. The CDR3 DNA follows: TGTGCCAGCCCGACTAGCGGGGGGGCTATTGAGCAGTTCTTC. Its protein is CASPTSGGAIEQFF.

The rearrangement uses TRBV2 and TRBJ2-3; 8 bases fit TRBD2. Unmatched junction bases numbered 2, after V lost 6 bases and J lost 6 bases. The CDR3 is 12 amino acids. The germline CDR1 and CDR2 sequences are SNHLY and FYNNEI. The CDR3 loop is CASSGRGDTQYF. Written as DNA, the CDR3 is TGTGCCAGCAGCGGGAGGGGCGATACGCAGTATTTT. The variable domain in full, with the rest retrieved from reference TRBV2 and TRBJ2-3, is EPEVTQTPSHQVTQMGQEVILRCVPISNHLYFYWYRQILGQKVEFLVSFYNNEISEKSEIFDDQFSVERPDGSNFTLKIRSTKLEDSAMYFCASSGRGDTQYFGPGTRLTVL.

Only a few counts were recorded for this clone. The chain is built from TRBV29-1 and TRBJ1-3; D ambiguous. Trimming left V 6 bases short and J 3 bases short, with 9 bases between. Per germline, CDR1 SQVTM and CDR2 ANQGSEA. This CDR3 has 12 residues. The CDR3, as DNA: TGCAGCGTAGGGAGTGATGGAAACACCATATATTTT. Its protein is CSVGSDGNTIYF.

The chain recombines TRBV18 with TRBJ2-7; 8 nucleotides agree with TRBD2. The V gene's germline CDR1 is KGHSH and CDR2 LQKENI. J was trimmed by 3 bases and V by 3 bases; bases with no gene match: 4. This CDR3 is built from 14 residues. In DNA, the CDR3 is TGTGCCAGCTCACCTACCAGCGGGGGCTACGAGCAGTACTTC. This gives the protein CASSPTSGGYEQYF.

The chain carries TRBV6-5 and TRBJ1-3; TRBD1 matches 8 bases. The V and J ends lost 6 bases and 7 bases, in that order; junction bases with no gene match: 11. The CDR3 runs 15 residues. Germline assignment: CDR1 MNHEY and CDR2 SVGAGI. CDR3: CASRAWQGAPNTIYF. The CDR3 coding sequence is TGTGCCAGCAGGGCGTGGCAGGGGGCACCGAACACCATATATTTT.

In this sample, this clone turned up a few times. The genes are TRBV9 and TRBJ1-1, with TRBD1 matching 8 bases. The CDR3 is 16 residues long. J gave up 5 bases and V 1 base, and 10 bases lay outside the gene matches. CDR1 and CDR2 (germline): SGDLS, YYNGEE. The CDR3 sequence: CASSVSSQGAVTEAFF. For the CDR3, the DNA is TGTGCCAGCAGCGTAAGTTCCCAGGGGGCGGTTACTGAAGCTTTCTTT.

The chain uses TRBV19 and TRBJ1-4; 7 positions match TRBD1. The CDR3 totals 15 residues. V gave up 3 bases and J gave up 1 base; unmatched junction bases: 2. Looked up from germline, CDR1 is LNHDA and CDR2 is SQIVND (reference sequence). CDR3 nucleotides: TGTGCCAGTAGTATCAGACAGGGAACTAATGAAAAACTGTTTTTT. It encodes CASSIRQGTNEKLFF.

V gene TRBV11-1 combines with J gene TRBJ2-7; 8 bases map to TRBD2. Unmatched junction bases numbered 5, after V lost 1 base and J lost 3 bases. The CDR3 length is 15 residues. From germline, CDR1 is SGHAT and CDR2 FQDESV (reference sequence). As DNA, the CDR3 is TGTGCCAGCAGCTTAGGCGCGGGAGGCCACTACGAGCAGTACTTC. Its protein is CASSLGAGGHYEQYF.

The rearrangement joins TRBV28 to TRBJ2-2, with D uncertain. The CDR3 runs to 15 residues. Looked up from germline, CDR1 is MDHEN and CDR2 is SYDVKM. V was shortened by 5 bases and J by 1 base, with 11 bases between the two germline ends. CDR3 protein: CASSSIGRNTGELFF. CDR3 bases: TGTGCCAGCAGTAGCATCGGTCGGAACACCGGGGAGCTGTTTTTT.

The rearrangement links TRBV6-5 to TRBJ1-2; TRBD1 matches 7 bases. V was pared by 0 bases and J by 7 bases, with 8 bases of the junction left unmatched. Germline V gives CDR1 MNHEY, CDR2 SVGAGI. The CDR3 is 15 amino acids. The CDR3 DNA follows: TGTGCCAGCAGTTACTCGTTTAAGGGGGCGGCTGGCTACACCTTC. Residues: CASSYSFKGAAGYTF.

The chain is built from TRBV7-8 and TRBJ1-1, with D perhaps matching TRBD1 (6 bases). Germline V gives CDR1 SGHVS, CDR2 FQNEAQ. This CDR3 is 15 amino acids long. The V gene lost 4 bases and the J gene lost 0 bases, with 12 bases spanning the gap. CDR3 bases: TGTGCCAGCAGCTACAACAGGGTTATGAACACTGAAGCTTTCTTT. As protein: CASSYNRVMNTEAFF.

The chain links TRBV21-1 to TRBJ2-1; the DNA was not compared with TRBD2, the D call given in the table. TRBV21-1 is shown as a pseudogene. This CDR3 comprises 14 residues. CDR3 in amino acids: CASSKGLRPNEQFF. The DNA of the CDR3 is TGTGCCAGCAGCAAGGGACTCAGACCCAATGAGCAGTTCTTC.

The rearrangement links TRBV25-1 to TRBJ2-3; 8 nucleotides agree with TRBD2. Germline CDR1 and CDR2: MGHDK and SYGVNS. CDR3 length equals 17 residues. V trimming: 7 bases; J trimming: 2 bases; junction bases outside the gene matches: 14. The chain's CDR3 is CASTDHVSSGATDTQYF. Written as DNA, the CDR3 is TGTGCCAGCACCGACCACGTGAGTAGCGGGGCCACAGATACGCAGTATTTT.

The V gene is TRBV5-6, the J gene TRBJ2-7; 7 bases fit TRBD2. V shed 6 bases and J 7 bases; nucleotides not matched to a gene: 10. Germline loops: CDR1 SGHDT, CDR2 YYEEEE. This CDR3 is 13 amino acids long. CDR3 DNA: TGTGCCAGCACGTCTAGCGGATCCGGGGAGCAGTACTTC. Its protein product is CASTSSGSGEQYF. Full variable domain (missing parts from reference TRBV5-6 and TRBJ2-7): DAGVTQSPTHLIKTRGQQVTLRCSPKSGHDTVSWYQQALGQGPQFIFQYYEEEERQRGNFPDRFSGHQFPNYSSELNVNALLLGDSALYLCASTSSGSGEQYFGPGTRLTVT.